This is a list of T cell receptor beta chains from one sample in a study of technical replicates of blood from a handful of donors. TCRdb keeps only in-frame clones here, not all; method: immunoSEQ multiplex PCR. This sample has approximately 76,000 clones, with 80% to 90% found just once. The sample taken for sequencing was PBMCs. Receptor source: a human donor in good health. Some clones in this sample may be carry-over from other donors' samples. Each CDR3 is given with its conserved first and last residue. A D gene is named only where the DNA matches it firmly. Size is omitted from some rows. Given values are once, few, many or a class for expanded clones.

d_call,j_call,v_call,clone_size,cdr3_nt,cdr3_aa
TRBD1,TRBJ2-3,TRBV7-9,NA,TGTGCCAGCAGCTCAGCCGGGACAGGGACAGATACGCAGTATTTT,CASSSAGTGTDTQYF
TRBD2,TRBJ2-3,TRBV29-1,NA,TGCAGCGTTGAAGATGTTAGCGGGGGCCGATGGAGCACAGATACGCAGTATTTT,CSVEDVSGGRWSTDTQYF
NA,TRBJ1-1,TRBV12-5,NA,TGTGCTAGTGGTTTGGGTGCGGAAGCTTTCTTT,CASGLGAEAFF
TRBD2,TRBJ2-3,TRBV7-9,NA,TGTGCCAGCAGCTGCGCCTCTGGCGGGAGGTGCACAGATACGCAGTATTTT,CASSCASGGRCTDTQYF
NA,TRBJ2-3,TRBV9,once,TGTGCCAGCAGCGTAGCGGGGGGCGGGGGTATGATGGCAGATACGCAGTATTTT,CASSVAGGGGMMADTQYF
TRBD1,TRBJ2-3,TRBV5-1,NA,TGCGCCAGCAGCAATCCGACAGGGCTCCCAGATACGCAGTATTTT,CASSNPTGLPDTQYF
TRBD1,TRBJ1-2,TRBV28,NA,TGTGCCAGCAGTTTATCCCAACAGGGGGGAGGCTACACCTTC,CASSLSQQGGGYTF
TRBD1,TRBJ2-3,TRBV6-1,NA,TGTGCCAGCAATCGACAGGGAGGCACAGATACGCAGTATTTT,CASNRQGGTDTQYF
TRBD2,TRBJ2-3,TRBV6-5,once,TGTGCCAGCAGCCGAGGAAGGGGCGGGAGAGAGGAGTATTTT,CASSRGRGGREEYF
NA,TRBJ1-1,TRBV13,NA,TGTGCCAGCCAGAGGACAATTTCCTGGGGGGGGCGAGTGAACACTGAAGCTTTCTTT,CASQRTISWGGRVNTEAFF
TRBD2,TRBJ2-2,TRBV27,few,TGTGCCAGCAGAGACGGGGGGATTCGCACCGGGGAGCTGTTTTTT,CASRDGGIRTGELFF
NA,TRBJ2-3,TRBV30,NA,TGTGCCTGGAACGGAGGGGGCACAGATACGCAGTATTTT,CAWNGGGTDTQYF
NA,TRBJ2-2,TRBV4-3,NA,TGCGCCAGCAGCCAAGTTCCGCAGCGGGCGAACACCGGGGAGCTGTTTTTT,CASSQVPQRANTGELFF
NA,TRBJ1-2,TRBV11-1,NA,TGTGCCAGCAGCGCGGAGGGTGATGGCTACACCTTC,CASSAEGDGYTF
TRBD1,TRBJ2-1,TRBV11-3,NA,TGTGCCAGCAGCGAACCCGGGACAGGGCGCAATGAGCAGTTCTTC,CASSEPGTGRNEQFF
NA,TRBJ2-3,TRBV5-1,NA,TGCGCCAGCAGCTTCCAAGCGGGTGGTACAGATACGCAGTATTTT,CASSFQAGGTDTQYF
NA,TRBJ2-7,TRBV18,NA,TGTGCCAGCTCACCAGATGACAGGACCTACGAGCAGTACTTC,CASSPDDRTYEQYF